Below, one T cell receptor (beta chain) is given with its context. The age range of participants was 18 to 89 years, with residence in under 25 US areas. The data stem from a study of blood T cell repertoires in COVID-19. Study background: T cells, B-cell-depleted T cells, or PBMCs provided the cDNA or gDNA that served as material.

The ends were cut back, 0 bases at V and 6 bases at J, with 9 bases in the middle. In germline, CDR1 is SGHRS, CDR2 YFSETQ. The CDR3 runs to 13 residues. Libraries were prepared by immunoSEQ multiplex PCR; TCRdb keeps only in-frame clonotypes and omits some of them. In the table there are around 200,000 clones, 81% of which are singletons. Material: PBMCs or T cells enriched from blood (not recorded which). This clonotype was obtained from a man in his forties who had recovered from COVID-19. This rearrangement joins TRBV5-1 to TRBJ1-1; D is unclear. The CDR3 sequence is CASSLAGLSEAFF. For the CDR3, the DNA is TGCGCCAGCAGCTTGGCCGGGTTGTCTGAAGCTTTCTTT.